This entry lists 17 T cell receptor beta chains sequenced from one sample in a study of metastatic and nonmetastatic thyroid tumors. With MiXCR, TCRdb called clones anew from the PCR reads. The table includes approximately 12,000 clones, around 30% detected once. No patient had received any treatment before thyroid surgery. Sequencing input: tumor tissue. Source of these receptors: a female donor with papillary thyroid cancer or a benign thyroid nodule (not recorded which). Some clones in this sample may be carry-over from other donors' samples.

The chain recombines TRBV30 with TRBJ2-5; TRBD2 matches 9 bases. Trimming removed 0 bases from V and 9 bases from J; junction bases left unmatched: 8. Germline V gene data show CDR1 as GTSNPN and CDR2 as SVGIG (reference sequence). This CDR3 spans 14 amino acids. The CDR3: CAWSVGGSGSSQYF. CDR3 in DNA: TGTGCCTGGAGTGTTGGAGGTAGCGGGAGTTCCCAGTACTTC. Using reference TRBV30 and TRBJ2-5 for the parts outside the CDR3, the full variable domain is SQTIHQWPATLVQPVGSPLSLECTVEGTSNPNLYWYRQAAGRGLQLLFYSVGIGQISSEVPQNLSASRPQDRQFILSSKKLLLSDSGFYLCAWSVGGSGSSQYFGPGTRLLVL.

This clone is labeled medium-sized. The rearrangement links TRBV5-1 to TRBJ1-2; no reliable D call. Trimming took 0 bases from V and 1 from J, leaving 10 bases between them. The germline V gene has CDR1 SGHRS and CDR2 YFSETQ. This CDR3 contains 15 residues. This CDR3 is CASSLGQVLNYGYTF. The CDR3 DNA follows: TGCGCCAGCAGCTTGGGGCAGGTGCTTAACTATGGCTACACCTTC.

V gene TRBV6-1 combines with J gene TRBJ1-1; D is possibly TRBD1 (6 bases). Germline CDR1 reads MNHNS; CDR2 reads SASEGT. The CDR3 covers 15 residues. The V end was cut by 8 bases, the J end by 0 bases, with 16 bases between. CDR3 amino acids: CASWSQGDMNTEAFF. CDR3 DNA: TGTGCCAGCTGGTCACAGGGAGACATGAACACTGAAGCTTTCTTT.

CDR3 DNA: TGCAGTGCTAAGCCACTAACCTCGGACAGGGGAAGCTCAGATACGCAGTATTTT. Translated, it gives CSAKPLTSDRGSSDTQYF. J is TRBJ2-3 and V is TRBV20-1; TRBD1 agrees at 9 bases. The germline CDR1 and CDR2 sequences are DFQATT and SNEGSKA (reference sequence). CDR3 length: 18 residues. J was trimmed by 4 bases and V by 4 bases; bases with no gene match: 18.

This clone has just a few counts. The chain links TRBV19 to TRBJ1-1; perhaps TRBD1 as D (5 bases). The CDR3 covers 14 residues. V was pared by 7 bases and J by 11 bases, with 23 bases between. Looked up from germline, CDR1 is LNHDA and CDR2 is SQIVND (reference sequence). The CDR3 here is CASTALAGGAKAFF. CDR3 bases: TGTGCCAGTACCGCCCTTGCCGGAGGGGCTAAGGCTTTCTTT.

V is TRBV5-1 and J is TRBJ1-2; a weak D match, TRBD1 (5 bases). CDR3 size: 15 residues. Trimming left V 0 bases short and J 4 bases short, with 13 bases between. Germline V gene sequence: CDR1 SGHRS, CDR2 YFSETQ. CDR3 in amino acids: CASSLGGTDSYGYTF. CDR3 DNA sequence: TGCGCCAGCAGCTTGGGGGGGACTGACTCCTATGGCTACACCTTC.

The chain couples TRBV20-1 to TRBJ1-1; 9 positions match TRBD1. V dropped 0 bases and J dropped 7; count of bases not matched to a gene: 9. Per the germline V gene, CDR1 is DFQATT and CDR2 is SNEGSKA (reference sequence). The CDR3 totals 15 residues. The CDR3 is CSARDLWTGVGEAFF. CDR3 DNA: TGCAGTGCTAGAGACCTGTGGACAGGGGTTGGTGAAGCTTTCTTT.

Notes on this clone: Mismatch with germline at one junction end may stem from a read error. In DNA, the CDR3 is TGCGCCAGCAGCCCCTGGACAGGGGAAGGCTACACCTTC. Encoded protein: CASSPWTGEGYTF. The chain couples TRBV13 to TRBJ1-2, with 9 bases that match TRBD1. The length of the CDR3 is 13 residues. Looked up from germline, CDR1 is PRHDT and CDR2 is FYEKMQ (reference sequence).

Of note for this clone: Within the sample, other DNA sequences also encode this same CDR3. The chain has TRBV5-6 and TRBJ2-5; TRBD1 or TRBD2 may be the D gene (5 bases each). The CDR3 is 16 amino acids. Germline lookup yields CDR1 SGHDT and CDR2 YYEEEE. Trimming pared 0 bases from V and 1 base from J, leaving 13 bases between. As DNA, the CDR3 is TGTGCCAGCAGCTTGGTGGTCGGGGCCATCCAAGAGACCCAGTACTTC. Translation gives CASSLVVGAIQETQYF.

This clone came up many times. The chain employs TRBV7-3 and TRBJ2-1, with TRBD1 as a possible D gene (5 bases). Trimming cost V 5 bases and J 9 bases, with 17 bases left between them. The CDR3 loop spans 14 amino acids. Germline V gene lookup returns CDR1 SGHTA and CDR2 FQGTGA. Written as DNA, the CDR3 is TGTGCCAGCAGCCTTACCAACCAGGGAAGTGAGCAGTTCTTC. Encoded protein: CASSLTNQGSEQFF.

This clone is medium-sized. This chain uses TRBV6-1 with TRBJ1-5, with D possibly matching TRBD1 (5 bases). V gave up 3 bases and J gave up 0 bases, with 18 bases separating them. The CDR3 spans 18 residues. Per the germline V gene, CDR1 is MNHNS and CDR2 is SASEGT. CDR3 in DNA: TGTGCCAGCAGTGACCTTGTTACAAGGGGAATTAGCAATCAGCCCCAGCATTTT. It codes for CASSDLVTRGISNQPQHF.

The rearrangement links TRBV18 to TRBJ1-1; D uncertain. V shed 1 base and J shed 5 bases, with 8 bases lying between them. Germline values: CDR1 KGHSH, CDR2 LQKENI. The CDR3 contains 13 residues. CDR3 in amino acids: CASSPQGGTEAFF. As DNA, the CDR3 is TGTGCCAGCTCACCACAGGGTGGGACTGAAGCTTTCTTT.

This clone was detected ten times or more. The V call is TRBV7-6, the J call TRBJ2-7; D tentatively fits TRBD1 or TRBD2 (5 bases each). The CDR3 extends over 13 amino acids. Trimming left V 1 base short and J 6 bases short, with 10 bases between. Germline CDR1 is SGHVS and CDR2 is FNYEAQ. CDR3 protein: CASSLGTGTEQYF. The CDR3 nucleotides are TGTGCCAGCAGCTTAGGAACCGGGACCGAGCAGTACTTC.

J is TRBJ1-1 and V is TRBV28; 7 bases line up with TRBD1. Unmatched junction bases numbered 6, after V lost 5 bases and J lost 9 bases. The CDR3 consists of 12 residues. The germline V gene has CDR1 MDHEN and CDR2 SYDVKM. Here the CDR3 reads CASSRMGQKAFF. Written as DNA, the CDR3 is TGTGCCAGCAGTAGAATGGGACAGAAAGCTTTCTTT.

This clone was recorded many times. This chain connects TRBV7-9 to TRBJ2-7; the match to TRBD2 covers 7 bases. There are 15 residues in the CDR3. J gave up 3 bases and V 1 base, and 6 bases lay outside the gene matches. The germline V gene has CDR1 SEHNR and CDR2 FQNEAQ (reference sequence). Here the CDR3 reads CASSLESGAIYEQYF. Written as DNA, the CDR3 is TGTGCCAGCAGCTTAGAGAGCGGGGCGATCTACGAGCAGTACTTC.

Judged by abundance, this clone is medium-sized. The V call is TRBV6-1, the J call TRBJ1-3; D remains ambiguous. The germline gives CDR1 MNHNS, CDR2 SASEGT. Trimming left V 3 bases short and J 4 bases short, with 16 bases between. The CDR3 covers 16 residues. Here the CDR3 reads CASSDSRNMRGNTIYF. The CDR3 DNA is TGTGCCAGCAGTGATTCCCGTAACATGAGGGGAAACACCATATATTTT.

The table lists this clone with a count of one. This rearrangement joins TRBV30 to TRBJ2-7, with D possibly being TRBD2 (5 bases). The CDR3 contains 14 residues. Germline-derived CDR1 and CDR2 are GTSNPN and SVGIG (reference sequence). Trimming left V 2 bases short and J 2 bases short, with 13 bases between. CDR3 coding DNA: TGTGCCTGGAGTCCCCGGAGAGGGACCTACGAGCAGTACTTC. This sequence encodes CAWSPRRGTYEQYF.